This T cell receptor beta chain was identified during a study of blood T cell repertoires in COVID-19. Overall study: Acute and convalescent COVID-19 samples came from the United States, Italy and Spain.

Looked up from germline, CDR1 is SGDLS and CDR2 is YYNGEE. V was clipped by 3 bases and J by 1 base, with 7 bases between them. This CDR3 contains 13 residues. Cohorts were determined from participant-reported clinical history. Donors in Cohort 3 counted as recovered after two negative PCRs, clearance, or symptom resolution. Per the study methods: Reference gene primer amplification gave estimated nucleated cell counts. The table came from immunoSEQ multiplex PCR; TCRdb's copy has only in-frame clones and leaves some out. That table gives V, J and clone size, and the DNA gave D and trimming. The sample consists of a few hundred thousand clones, approximately 90% of them appearing once.

The clonotype was recovered from a woman between 18 and 30 years old who had recovered from COVID-19. Input material: PBMCs or T cells enriched from blood (not recorded which). This chain uses TRBV9 with TRBJ1-2; tentative D call: TRBD1 (5 bases). The CDR3 spells CASSGRVNYGYTF. In DNA, the CDR3 is TGTGCCAGCAGCGGCAGGGTTAACTATGGCTACACCTTC.